This is a list of T cell receptor beta chains from one sample in a study of molecular identifiers for immune sequencing clone quantification. TCRdb re-called the PCR reads with MiXCR, one entry per CDR3 protein. The repertoire holds some 680,000 distinct CDR3 sequences, with over 25% as singletons. The source material was naive CD8+ T cells from blood, with Jurkat cell RNA spiked in. The receptors come from a human donor in good health. Some libraries in this study had Jurkat cell RNA spiked in. CDR3s include the opening cysteine and the closing phenylalanine or tryptophan. A D gene is named only where the DNA matches it firmly. Not all rows give a size; the values are once, few, many and, for expanded clones, a class.

size: many; J: TRBJ1-1; V: TRBV12-3/TRBV12-4; D: -; CDR3: CASSLHTEAFF; DNA: TGTGCCAGCAGTTTGCACACTGAAGCTTTCTTT
size: -; J: TRBJ2-7; V: TRBV30; D: TRBD1; CDR3: CAWSVQGSQGLYEQYF; DNA: TGTGCCTGGAGTGTACAGGGGTCCCAGGGCTTGTACGAGCAGTACTTC
size: -; J: TRBJ2-7; V: TRBV2; D: -; CDR3: CASSEFGGKSYEQYF; DNA: TGTGCCAGCAGTGAATTTGGGGGCAAATCCTACGAGCAGTACTTC
size: many; J: TRBJ2-7; V: TRBV23-1; D: TRBD2; CDR3: CASSRIGTSGPYEQYF; DNA: TGCGCCAGCAGTCGAATCGGGACTAGCGGGCCCTACGAGCAGTACTTC
size: -; J: TRBJ2-1; V: TRBV20-1; D: -; CDR3: CSARGESSSNEQFF; DNA: TGCAGTGCTCGCGGGGAAAGCTCCTCCAATGAGCAGTTCTTC
size: -; J: TRBJ1-1; V: TRBV12-3/TRBV12-4; D: TRBD1; CDR3: CASSPQGPYTEAFF; DNA: TGTGCCAGCAGCCCACAGGGGCCTTACACTGAAGCTTTCTTT
size: many; J: TRBJ1-1; V: TRBV12-3/TRBV12-4; D: TRBD1; CDR3: CASSFETGGLTEAFF; DNA: TGTGCCAGCAGTTTCGAGACAGGGGGATTAACTGAAGCTTTCTTT
size: -; J: TRBJ2-5; V: TRBV3-1; D: -; CDR3: CASSQEYASDHETQYF; DNA: TGTGCCAGCAGCCAAGAATACGCTAGCGACCACGAGACCCAGTACTTC
size: -; J: TRBJ2-3; V: TRBV4-3; D: TRBD2; CDR3: CASSQEHGTSVIDTQYF; DNA: TGCGCCAGCAGCCAAGAGCACGGGACTAGCGTAATAGATACGCAGTATTTT
size: -; J: TRBJ2-7; V: TRBV5-3; D: TRBD2; CDR3: CASSMALAGAYEQYF; DNA: TGTGCCAGCAGCATGGCCCTAGCGGGGGCCTACGAGCAGTACTTC
size: -; J: TRBJ1-2; V: TRBV19; D: -; CDR3: CASSMSSPLDGYTF; DNA: TGTGCCAGTAGTATGTCGAGTCCTCTCGATGGCTACACCTTC
size: many; J: TRBJ2-7; V: TRBV7-9; D: TRBD2; CDR3: CASSPIAGGTGEQYF; DNA: TGTGCCAGCAGCCCTATAGCGGGAGGCACTGGCGAGCAGTACTTC
size: few; J: TRBJ2-7; V: TRBV7-9; D: -; CDR3: CASSPEERYKQYF; DNA: TGTGCCAGCAGCCCAGAGGAGCGGTACAAGCAGTACTTC
size: many; J: TRBJ2-3; V: TRBV7-2; D: -; CDR3: CASSARQVLITDTQYF; DNA: TGTGCCAGCAGCGCCCGACAGGTCTTAATCACAGATACGCAGTATTTT
size: many; J: TRBJ2-7; V: TRBV4-3; D: -; CDR3: CASSQDTGSYEQYF; DNA: TGTGCCAGCAGCCAAGATACGGGGTCCTACGAGCAGTACTTC
size: few; J: TRBJ2-3; V: TRBV5-6; D: -; CDR3: CASSLNGVTGTDTQYF; DNA: TGTGCCAGCAGCTTGAACGGAGTTACTGGCACAGATACGCAGTATTTT
size: many; J: TRBJ2-7; V: TRBV5-3; D: TRBD2; CDR3: CASSLGGSGGYEQYF; DNA: TGTGCCAGCAGCTTAGGGGGAAGCGGGGGTTACGAGCAGTACTTC
size: many; J: TRBJ2-7; V: TRBV5-1; D: TRBD1; CDR3: CASSLDLTGVYEQYF; DNA: TGCGCCAGCAGCTTGGACCTGACAGGGGTCTACGAGCAGTACTTC
size: many; J: TRBJ2-7; V: TRBV7-9; D: TRBD1; CDR3: CASSFSQGAHYEQYF; DNA: TGTGCCAGCAGCTTTAGCCAGGGGGCGCACTACGAGCAGTACTTC
size: few; J: TRBJ1-3; V: TRBV29-1; D: TRBD1; CDR3: CSGLRTGEGSGNTIYF; DNA: TGCAGCGGGCTACGAACAGGGGAGGGCTCTGGAAACACCATATATTTT
size: many; J: TRBJ1-1; V: TRBV15; D: -; CDR3: CATSRDRQGLTEAFF; DNA: TGTGCCACCAGCAGAGATCGTCAGGGACTAACTGAAGCTTTCTTT
size: -; J: TRBJ2-7; V: TRBV7-8; D: -; CDR3: CASSLGLWNSNYEQYF; DNA: TGTGCCAGCAGCTTAGGTCTGTGGAACAGTAATTACGAGCAGTACTTC
size: -; J: TRBJ1-1; V: TRBV6-1; D: -; CDR3: CASSEDGILNTEAFF; DNA: TGTGCCAGCAGTGAAGACGGAATCTTGAACACTGAAGCTTTCTTT
size: -; J: TRBJ2-3; V: TRBV2; D: TRBD2; CDR3: CASSGGSSGRVTDTQYF; DNA: TGTGCCAGCAGTGGGGGATCTAGCGGGAGGGTAACAGATACGCAGTATTTT
size: few; J: TRBJ2-1; V: TRBV6-1; D: -; CDR3: CASSEGTGVYNEQFF; DNA: TGTGCCAGCAGTGAAGGTACGGGGGTTTACAATGAGCAGTTCTTC
size: many; J: TRBJ2-7; V: TRBV20-1; D: TRBD1; CDR3: CSARDWTGGGHEQYF; DNA: TGCAGTGCTAGAGATTGGACAGGGGGCGGTCACGAGCAGTACTTC
size: many; J: TRBJ1-4; V: TRBV7-9; D: -; CDR3: CASSLSGAATNEKLFF; DNA: TGTGCCAGCAGCTTAAGCGGGGCCGCAACTAATGAAAAACTGTTTTTT
size: -; J: TRBJ1-1; V: TRBV4-1; D: -; CDR3: CASSQVRLSWTEAFF; DNA: TGCGCCAGCAGCCAAGTAAGACTCAGCTGGACTGAAGCTTTCTTT
size: -; J: TRBJ1-6; V: TRBV6-6; D: TRBD1; CDR3: CASSYRTGPFDNSPLHF; DNA: TGTGCCAGCAGTTACCGGACAGGGCCCTTTGATAATTCACCCCTCCACTTT
size: once; J: TRBJ1-2; V: TRBV27; D: -; CDR3: CASSPIPADDYGYAF; DNA: TGTGCCAGCAGTCCAATTCCGGCAGATGACTATGGCTACGCCTTC
size: -; J: TRBJ2-7; V: TRBV4-1; D: -; CDR3: CASSQVRGQGLEQYF; DNA: TGCGCCAGCAGCCAAGTTCGGGGGCAGGGCCTCGAGCAGTACTTC
size: many; J: TRBJ2-7; V: TRBV25-1; D: -; CDR3: CASSPPQNYEQYF; DNA: TGTGCCAGCAGTCCACCACAGAACTACGAGCAGTACTTC
size: few; J: TRBJ1-6; V: TRBV27; D: -; CDR3: CASRPGLNSPLHF; DNA: TGTGCCAGCAGACCGGGGCTTAATTCACCCCTCCACTTT
size: -; J: TRBJ1-1; V: TRBV19; D: -; CDR3: CASSRESGTTNTGAFF; DNA: TGTGCCAGTAGTAGGGAATCCGGGACAACCAACACTGGAGCTTTCTTT
size: -; J: TRBJ1-5; V: TRBV28; D: -; CDR3: CASSFGTSGNQPQHF; DNA: TGTGCCAGCAGTTTCGGGACGTCGGGCAATCAGCCCCAGCATTTT
size: many; J: TRBJ2-3; V: TRBV28; D: -; CDR3: CATSDPGSSTDTQYF; DNA: TGTGCCACTTCAGATCCTGGGAGCTCCACAGATACGCAGTATTTT
size: -; J: TRBJ2-6; V: TRBV7-9; D: -; CDR3: CASSGRLGANVLTF; DNA: TGTGCCAGCAGCGGACGTCTGGGGGCCAACGTCCTGACTTTC
size: -; J: TRBJ2-7; V: TRBV24-1; D: -; CDR3: CATSEPEAGCAYEQYF; DNA: TGTGCCACCAGTGAACCTGAGGCAGGGTGCGCCTACGAGCAGTACTTC
size: few; J: TRBJ2-1; V: TRBV7-9; D: -; CDR3: CASSYRTGLEQFF; DNA: TGTGCCAGCAGCTACCGGACGGGCCTTGAGCAGTTCTTC
size: -; J: TRBJ2-7; V: TRBV2; D: -; CDR3: CAGSVAWEQYF; DNA: TGTGCCGGCAGCGTCGCCTGGGAGCAGTACTTC
size: -; J: TRBJ2-5; V: TRBV27; D: -; CDR3: CASSPLSPQGGEPQYF; DNA: TGTGCCAGCAGTCCCCTATCCCCCCAGGGTGGTGAGCCCCAGTACTTC
size: -; J: TRBJ1-3; V: TRBV2; D: -; CDR3: CASSEVGRPDSGNTIYF; DNA: TGTGCCAGCAGTGAAGTGGGACGACCAGACTCTGGAAACACCATATATTTT
size: many; J: TRBJ2-3; V: TRBV9; D: TRBD2; CDR3: CASSVEVAGATDTQYF; DNA: TGTGCCAGCAGCGTAGAGGTAGCGGGGGCGACAGATACGCAGTATTTT
size: -; J: TRBJ1-5; V: TRBV2; D: TRBD1; CDR3: CASMAGQGGYQPQHF; DNA: TGTGCCAGCATGGCGGGACAGGGGGGATATCAGCCCCAGCATTTT
size: -; J: TRBJ2-3; V: TRBV20-1; D: TRBD2; CDR3: CSAGDYLMGPDTQYF; DNA: TGCAGTGCGGGGGACTACCTGATGGGGCCAGATACGCAGTATTTT
size: many; J: TRBJ2-7; V: TRBV10-3; D: TRBD2; CDR3: CAISESASGRPYEQYF; DNA: TGTGCCATCAGTGAGTCTGCTAGCGGGAGGCCCTACGAGCAGTACTTC
size: -; J: TRBJ2-2; V: TRBV30; D: TRBD2; CDR3: CAWAPGGRLATGELFF; DNA: TGTGCCTGGGCTCCGGGGGGGCGTTTGGCCACCGGGGAGCTGTTTTTT
size: few; J: TRBJ1-1; V: TRBV5-6; D: -; CDR3: CASSLYGSAYTEAFF; DNA: TGTGCCAGCAGCTTGTATGGGTCAGCCTACACTGAAGCTTTCTTT